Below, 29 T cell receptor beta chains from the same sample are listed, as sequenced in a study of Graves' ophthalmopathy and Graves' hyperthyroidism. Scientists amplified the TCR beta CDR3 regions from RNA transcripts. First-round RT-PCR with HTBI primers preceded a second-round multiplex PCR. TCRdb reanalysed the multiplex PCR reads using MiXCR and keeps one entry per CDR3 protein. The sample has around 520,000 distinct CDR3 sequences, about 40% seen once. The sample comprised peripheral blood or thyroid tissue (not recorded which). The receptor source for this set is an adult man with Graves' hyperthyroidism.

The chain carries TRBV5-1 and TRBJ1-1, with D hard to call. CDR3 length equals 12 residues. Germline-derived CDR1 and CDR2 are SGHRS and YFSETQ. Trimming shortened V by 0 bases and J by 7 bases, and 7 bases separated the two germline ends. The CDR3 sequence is CASSLGWNEAFF. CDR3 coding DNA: TGCGCCAGCAGCTTGGGTTGGAATGAAGCTTTCTTT.

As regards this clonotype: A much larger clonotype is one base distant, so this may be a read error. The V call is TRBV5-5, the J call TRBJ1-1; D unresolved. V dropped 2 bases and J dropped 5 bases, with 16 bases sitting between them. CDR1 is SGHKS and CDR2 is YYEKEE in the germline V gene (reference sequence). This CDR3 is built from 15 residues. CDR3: CASSLTPPPGTEAFF. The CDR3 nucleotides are TGTGCCAGCAGCTTAACCCCCCCCCCGGGGACTGAAGCTTTCTTT.

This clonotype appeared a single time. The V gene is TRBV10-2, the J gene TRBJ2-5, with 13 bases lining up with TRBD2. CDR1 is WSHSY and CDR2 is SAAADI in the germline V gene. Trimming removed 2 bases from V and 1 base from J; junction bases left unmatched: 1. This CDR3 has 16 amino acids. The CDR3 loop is CASSETSGGAQETQYF. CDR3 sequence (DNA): TGCGCCAGCAGTGAGACTAGCGGGGGGGCCCAAGAGACCCAGTACTTC.

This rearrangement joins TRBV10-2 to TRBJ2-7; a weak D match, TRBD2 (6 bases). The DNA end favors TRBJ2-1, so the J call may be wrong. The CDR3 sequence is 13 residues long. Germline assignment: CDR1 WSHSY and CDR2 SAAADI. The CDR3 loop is CASSEAGSGEQFF. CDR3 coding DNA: TGCGCCAGCAGTGAGGCGGGATCGGGGGAGCAGTTCTTC.

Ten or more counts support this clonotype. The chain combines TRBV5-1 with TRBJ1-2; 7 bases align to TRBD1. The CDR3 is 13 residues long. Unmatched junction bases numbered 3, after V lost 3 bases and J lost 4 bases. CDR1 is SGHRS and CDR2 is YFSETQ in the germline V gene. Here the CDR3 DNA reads TGCGCCAGCAGCTCCTCAGGGGGCTATGGCTACACCTTC. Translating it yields CASSSSGGYGYTF.

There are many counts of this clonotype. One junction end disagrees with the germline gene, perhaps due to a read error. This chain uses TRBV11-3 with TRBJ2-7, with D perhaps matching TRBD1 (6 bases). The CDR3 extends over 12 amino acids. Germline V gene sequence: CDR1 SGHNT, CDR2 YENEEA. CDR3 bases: TGTGCCAGCAGCTTAGATCGAGCAGGGGAGAACTTC. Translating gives CASSLDRAGENF.

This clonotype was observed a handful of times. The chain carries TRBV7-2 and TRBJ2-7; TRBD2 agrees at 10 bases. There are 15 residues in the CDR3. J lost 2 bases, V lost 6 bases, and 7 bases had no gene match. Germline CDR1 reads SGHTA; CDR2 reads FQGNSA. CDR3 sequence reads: CASSFRGLAAYEQYF. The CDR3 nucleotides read TGTGCCAGCAGTTTTAGAGGACTAGCGGCCTACGAGCAGTACTTC.

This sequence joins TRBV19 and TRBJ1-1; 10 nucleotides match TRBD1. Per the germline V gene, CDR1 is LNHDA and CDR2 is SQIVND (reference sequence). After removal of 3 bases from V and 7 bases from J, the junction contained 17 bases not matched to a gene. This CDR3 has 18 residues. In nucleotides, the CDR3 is TGTGCCAGTAGTATTCGTACGACAGGGGGCTCTTTGGGTGGTGAAGCTTTCTTT. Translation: CASSIRTTGGSLGGEAFF. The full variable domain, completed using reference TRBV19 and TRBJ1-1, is DGGITQSPKYLFRKEGQNVTLSCEQNLNHDAMYWYRQDPGQGLRLIYYSQIVNDFQKGDIAEGYSVSREKKESFPLTVTSAQKNPTAFYLCASSIRTTGGSLGGEAFFGQGTRLTVV.

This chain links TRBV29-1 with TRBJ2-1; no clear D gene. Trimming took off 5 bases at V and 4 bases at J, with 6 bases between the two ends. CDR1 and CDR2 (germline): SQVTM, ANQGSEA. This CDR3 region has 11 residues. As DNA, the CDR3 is TGCAGCGTTCAGGAATACAATGAGCAGTTCTTC. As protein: CSVQEYNEQFF.

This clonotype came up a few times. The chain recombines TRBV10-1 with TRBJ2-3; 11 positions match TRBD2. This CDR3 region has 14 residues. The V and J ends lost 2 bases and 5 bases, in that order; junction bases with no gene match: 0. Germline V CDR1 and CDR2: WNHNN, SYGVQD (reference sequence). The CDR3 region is CASSEGLAGDTQYF. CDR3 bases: TGCGCCAGCAGTGAGGGACTAGCGGGAGATACGCAGTATTTT.

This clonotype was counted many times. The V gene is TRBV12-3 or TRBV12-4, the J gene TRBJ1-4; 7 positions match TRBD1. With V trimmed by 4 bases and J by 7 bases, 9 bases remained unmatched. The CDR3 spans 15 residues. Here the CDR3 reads CASSSHRQGREKLFF. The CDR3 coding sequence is TGTGCCAGCAGTTCGCATCGACAGGGCCGTGAAAAACTGTTTTTT.

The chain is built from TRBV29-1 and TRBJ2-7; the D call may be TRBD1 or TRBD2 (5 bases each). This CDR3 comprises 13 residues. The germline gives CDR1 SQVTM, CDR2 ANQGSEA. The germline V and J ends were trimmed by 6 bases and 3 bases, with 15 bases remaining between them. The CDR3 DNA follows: TGCAGCGTAAGAGGGACGGGCTTCTACGAGCAGTACTTC. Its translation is CSVRGTGFYEQYF.

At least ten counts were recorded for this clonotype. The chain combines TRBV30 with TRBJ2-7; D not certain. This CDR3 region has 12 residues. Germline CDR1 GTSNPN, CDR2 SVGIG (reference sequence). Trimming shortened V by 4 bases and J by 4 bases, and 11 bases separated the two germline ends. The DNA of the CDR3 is TGTGCCTGGACGGCCGGAACATACGAGCAGTACTTC. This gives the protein CAWTAGTYEQYF.

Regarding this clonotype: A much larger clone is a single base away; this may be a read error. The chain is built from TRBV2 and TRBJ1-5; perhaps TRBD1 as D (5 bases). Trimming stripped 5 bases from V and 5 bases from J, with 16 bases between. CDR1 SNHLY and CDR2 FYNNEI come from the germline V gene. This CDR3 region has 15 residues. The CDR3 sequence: CASSFGQGSYQPQHF. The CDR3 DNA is TGTGCCAGCAGTTTTGGGCAGGGCAGCTATCAGCCCCAGCATTTT.

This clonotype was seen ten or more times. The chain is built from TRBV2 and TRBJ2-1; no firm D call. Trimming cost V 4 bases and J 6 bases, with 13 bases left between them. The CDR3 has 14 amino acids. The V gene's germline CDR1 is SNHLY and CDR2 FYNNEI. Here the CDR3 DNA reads TGTGCCAGCAGTGTGAGGCAGTCCCCCAATGAGCAGTTCTTC. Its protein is CASSVRQSPNEQFF. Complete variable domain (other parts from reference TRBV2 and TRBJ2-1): EPEVTQTPSHQVTQMGQEVILRCVPISNHLYFYWYRQILGQKVEFLVSFYNNEISEKSEIFDDQFSVERPDGSNFTLKIRSTKLEDSAMYFCASSVRQSPNEQFFGPGTRLTVL.

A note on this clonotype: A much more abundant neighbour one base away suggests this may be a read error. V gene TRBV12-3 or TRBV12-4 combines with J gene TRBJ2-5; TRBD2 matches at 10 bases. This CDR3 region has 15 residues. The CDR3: CASRTGTSAQEAQYF. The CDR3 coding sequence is TGTGCCAGCAGAACTGGGACTAGCGCACAAGAGGCCCAGTACTTC.

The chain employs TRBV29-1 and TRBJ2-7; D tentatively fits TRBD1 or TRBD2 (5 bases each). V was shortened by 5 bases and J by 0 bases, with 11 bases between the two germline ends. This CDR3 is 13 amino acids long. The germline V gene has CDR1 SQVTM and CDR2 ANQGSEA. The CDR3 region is CSVWAGSSYEQYF. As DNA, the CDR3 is TGCAGCGTTTGGGCAGGGAGCTCCTACGAGCAGTACTTC.

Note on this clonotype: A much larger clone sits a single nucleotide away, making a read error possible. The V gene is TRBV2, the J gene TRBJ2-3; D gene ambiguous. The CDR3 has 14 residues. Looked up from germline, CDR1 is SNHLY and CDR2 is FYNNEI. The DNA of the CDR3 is TGTGCCGGCAGTGTACAGACGAGCACAGATACGCAGTATTTT. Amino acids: CAGSVQTSTDTQYF.

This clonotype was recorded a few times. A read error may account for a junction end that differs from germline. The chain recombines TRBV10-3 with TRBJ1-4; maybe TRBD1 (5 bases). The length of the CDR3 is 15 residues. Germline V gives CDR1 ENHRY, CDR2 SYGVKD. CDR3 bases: TGTGCCAGCAGTGAGCGGAACAGGAAAGGAGAAAAACTGTTTTTT. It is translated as CASSERNRKGEKLFF.

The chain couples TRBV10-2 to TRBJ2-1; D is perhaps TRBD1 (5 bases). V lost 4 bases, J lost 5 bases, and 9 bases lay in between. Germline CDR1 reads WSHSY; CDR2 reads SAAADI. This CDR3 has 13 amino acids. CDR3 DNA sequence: TGCGCCAGCAGTGTCCTACAGGACAATGAGCAGTTCTTC. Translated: CASSVLQDNEQFF.

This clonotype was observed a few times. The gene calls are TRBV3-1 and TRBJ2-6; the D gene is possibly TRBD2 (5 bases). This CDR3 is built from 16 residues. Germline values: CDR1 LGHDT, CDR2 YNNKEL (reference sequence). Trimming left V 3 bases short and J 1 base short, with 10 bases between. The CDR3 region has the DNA TGTGCCAGCAGCCAGGATCTAGCTTCTGGGGCCAACGTCCTGACTTTC. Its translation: CASSQDLASGANVLTF.

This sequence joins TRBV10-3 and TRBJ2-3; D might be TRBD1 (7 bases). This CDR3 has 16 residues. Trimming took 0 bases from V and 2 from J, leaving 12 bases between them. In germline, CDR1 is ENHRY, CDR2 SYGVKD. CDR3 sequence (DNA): TGTGCCATCAGTGAGTCGACAGGGAGGACCACAGATACGCAGTATTTT. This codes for CAISESTGRTTDTQYF.

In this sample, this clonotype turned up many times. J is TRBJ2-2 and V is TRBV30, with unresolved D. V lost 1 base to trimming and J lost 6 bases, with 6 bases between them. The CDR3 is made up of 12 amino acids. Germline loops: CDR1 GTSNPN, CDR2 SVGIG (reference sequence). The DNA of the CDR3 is TGTGCCTGGAGTGCCGGCCCCGGGGAGCTGTTTTTT. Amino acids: CAWSAGPGELFF.

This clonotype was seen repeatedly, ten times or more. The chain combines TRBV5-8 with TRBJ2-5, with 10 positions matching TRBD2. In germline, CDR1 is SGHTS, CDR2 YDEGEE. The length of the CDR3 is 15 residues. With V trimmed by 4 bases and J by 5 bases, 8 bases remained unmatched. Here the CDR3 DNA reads TGTGCCAGCAGCCTATTAGCGGGGGGCCGGGAGACCCAGTACTTC. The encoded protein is CASSLLAGGRETQYF.

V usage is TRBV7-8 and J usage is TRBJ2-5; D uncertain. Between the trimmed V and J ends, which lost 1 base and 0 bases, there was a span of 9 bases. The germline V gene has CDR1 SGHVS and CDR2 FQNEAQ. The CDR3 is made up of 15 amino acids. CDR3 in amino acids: CASSLDRDYQETQYF. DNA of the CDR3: TGTGCCAGCAGCTTAGATCGCGACTACCAAGAGACCCAGTACTTC.

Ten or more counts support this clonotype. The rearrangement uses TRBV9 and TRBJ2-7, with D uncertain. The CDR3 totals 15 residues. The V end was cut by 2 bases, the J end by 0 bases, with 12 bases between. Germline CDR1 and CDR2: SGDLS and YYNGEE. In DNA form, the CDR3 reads TGTGCCAGCAGCGTCGAAACCGGTAACTCCTACGAGCAGTACTTC. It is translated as CASSVETGNSYEQYF.

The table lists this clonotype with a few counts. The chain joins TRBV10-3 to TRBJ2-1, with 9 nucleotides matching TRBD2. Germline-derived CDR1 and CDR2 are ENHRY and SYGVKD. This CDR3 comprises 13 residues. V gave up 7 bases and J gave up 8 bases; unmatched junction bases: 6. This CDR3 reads CAITSGTIDEQFF. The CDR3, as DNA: TGTGCCATCACTAGCGGGACGATCGATGAGCAGTTCTTC.

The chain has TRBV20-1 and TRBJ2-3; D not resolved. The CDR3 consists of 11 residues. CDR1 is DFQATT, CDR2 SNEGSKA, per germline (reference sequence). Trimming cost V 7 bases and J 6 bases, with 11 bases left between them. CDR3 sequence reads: CSGSVRDTQYF. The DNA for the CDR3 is TGCAGTGGGAGTGTGAGGGATACGCAGTATTTT.

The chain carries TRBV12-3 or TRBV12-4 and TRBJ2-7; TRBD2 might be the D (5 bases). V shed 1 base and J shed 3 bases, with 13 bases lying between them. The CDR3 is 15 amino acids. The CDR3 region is CASSLGLALVYEQYF. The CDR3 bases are TGTGCCAGCAGTTTAGGGCTAGCCTTAGTCTACGAGCAGTACTTC.